Shown below are 28 T cell receptor beta chains from a single sample sequenced in a study of cytomegalovirus exposure and HLA in healthy donors. PCR amplification relied on 60 Vbeta primers (plus 13 Jbeta primers). The protocol was immunoSEQ multiplex PCR, while the TCRdb copy is restricted to in-frame clones and leaves out a portion. The sample lists fewer than 100,000 clones; around 77% were seen once. Sequences were obtained from PBMCs. These receptors were collected from a middle-aged man in good health and CMV-seronegative.

This chain uses TRBV30 with TRBJ1-5; no clear D. Trimming took 2 bases from V and 4 from J, leaving 6 bases between them. Germline V lookup: CDR1 GTSNPN, CDR2 SVGIG (reference sequence). This CDR3 region has 12 residues. The CDR3 DNA reads TGTGCCTGGAGTACTAAGAATCAGCCCCAGCATTTT. As protein: CAWSTKNQPQHF.

This sequence joins TRBV19 and TRBJ2-3; 8 nucleotides align to TRBD2. This CDR3 is 16 amino acids long. Trimming took 4 bases from V and 1 from J; bases not matched to a gene: 7. Germline-derived CDR1 and CDR2 are LNHDA and SQIVND (reference sequence). CDR3 protein: CASSNRAGAGTDTQYF. CDR3 coding DNA: TGTGCCAGTAGTAATAGAGCGGGAGCGGGCACAGATACGCAGTATTTT.

J is TRBJ1-4 and V is TRBV19; D perhaps matches TRBD1 (5 bases). Germline CDR1 LNHDA, CDR2 SQIVND (reference sequence). V was trimmed by 3 bases and J by 4 bases, leaving 12 bases between them. The CDR3 has 15 amino acids. The CDR3 region is CASSIMGQGNEKLFF. The DNA for the CDR3 is TGTGCCAGTAGTATTATGGGGCAGGGTAATGAAAAACTGTTTTTT.

The gene calls are TRBV28 and TRBJ2-5; maybe TRBD2 (5 bases). The CDR3 has 15 amino acids. The germline CDR1 and CDR2 sequences are MDHEN and SYDVKM. V lost 1 base, J lost 2 bases, and 11 bases lay in between. The CDR3 region is CASSLYPTGQETQYF. The CDR3, as DNA: TGTGCCAGCAGTTTATATCCTACGGGACAAGAGACCCAGTACTTC.

V and J are TRBV18 and TRBJ2-7, with a tentative D call TRBD1 (6 bases). The CDR3 loop spans 13 amino acids. V dropped 3 bases and J dropped 1 base, with 7 bases sitting between them. Germline CDR1 KGHSH, CDR2 LQKENI. This chain's CDR3 is CASSPTGSYEQYF. CDR3 coding DNA: TGTGCCAGCTCACCTACAGGGTCCTACGAGCAGTACTTC.

The sample holds a few counts of this clone. The rearrangement links TRBV13 to TRBJ1-1; D is possibly TRBD1 (6 bases). Trimming took 0 bases from V and 6 from J, leaving 20 bases between them. The CDR3 is made up of 17 amino acids. CDR1 is PRHDT and CDR2 is FYEKMQ in the germline V gene (reference sequence). The CDR3 sequence: CASSLGVGGGGSSEAFF. In nucleotides, the CDR3 is TGTGCCAGCAGCTTAGGGGTGGGCGGGGGCGGCAGCTCTGAAGCTTTCTTT.

This sequence joins TRBV6-5 and TRBJ1-6; 7 bases are shared with TRBD1. Germline V gene data show CDR1 as MNHEY and CDR2 as SVGAGI. The junction had 2 bases not matched to a gene; V was cut back by 5 bases and J by 7 bases. This CDR3 spans 13 amino acids. The CDR3 nucleotides read TGTGCCAGCAGTAAACAGGGGAATTCACCCCTCCACTTT. Protein sequence: CASSKQGNSPLHF.

The chain carries TRBV5-1 and TRBJ1-1, with D hard to call. Per the germline V gene, CDR1 is SGHRS and CDR2 is YFSETQ. This CDR3 comprises 14 residues. The germline V and J ends were trimmed by 1 base and 2 bases, with 9 bases remaining between them. Here the CDR3 DNA reads TGCGCCAGCAGCTTGATCTCAGATAACACTGAAGCTTTCTTT. Its protein product is CASSLISDNTEAFF.

This rearrangement joins TRBV2 to TRBJ2-1; 9 bases match TRBD1. CDR1 SNHLY and CDR2 FYNNEI come from the germline V gene. The CDR3 loop spans 13 amino acids. Germline trimming cut 5 bases from V and 7 bases from J; bases unmatched to any gene: 3. The CDR3 coding sequence is TGTGCCAGCAGTCCACAGGGGGCGAATGAGCAGTTCTTC. Protein: CASSPQGANEQFF.

The chain employs TRBV27 and TRBJ2-7; 10 positions match TRBD2. The CDR3 sequence is 15 residues long. V shed 5 bases, J shed 6 bases, and the junction held 10 bases outside the gene matches. CDR1 is MNHEY and CDR2 is SMNVEV in the germline V gene (reference sequence). In DNA, the CDR3 is TGTGCCAGCAGTCCGGGGGCTAGCGGGAGTACCGAGCAGTACTTC. Encoded protein: CASSPGASGSTEQYF.

In this sample, this clone turned up a few times. The chain employs TRBV5-6 and TRBJ1-2; TRBD1 matches 8 bases. The V segment lost 2 bases and the J segment 8 bases; nucleotides outside the gene matches: 14. Germline V gives CDR1 SGHDT, CDR2 YYEEEE. The CDR3 length is 16 residues. CDR3 protein: CASSFFGTGMDSGYTF. DNA of the CDR3: TGTGCCAGCAGCTTTTTCGGGACAGGAATGGACTCCGGCTACACCTTC.

This clone was picked up one time. This chain uses TRBV5-1 with TRBJ2-2; D might be TRBD1 (6 bases). The V gene lost 0 bases and the J gene lost 4 bases, with 10 bases spanning the gap. CDR1 and CDR2 from the germline V gene are SGHRS and YFSETQ. The CDR3 length is 15 residues. CDR3 sequence (DNA): TGCGCCAGCAGCTTGGCACAGGGCCCCACCGGGGAGCTGTTTTTT. As protein: CASSLAQGPTGELFF.

The rearrangement joins TRBV4-1 to TRBJ2-5, with 13 bases that match TRBD2. The junction had 0 bases not matched to a gene; V was cut back by 1 base and J by 1 base. The CDR3 has 16 residues. Germline lookup yields CDR1 MGHRA and CDR2 YSYEKL. This chain's CDR3 is CASSQGLAGGQETQYF. CDR3 in DNA: TGCGCCAGCAGCCAAGGACTAGCGGGAGGCCAAGAGACCCAGTACTTC.

This chain links TRBV7-9 with TRBJ2-1; 13 nucleotides align to TRBD2. After removal of 6 bases from V and 8 bases from J, the junction contained 7 bases not matched to a gene. This CDR3 is built from 15 residues. Germline V gene sequence: CDR1 SEHNR, CDR2 FQNEAQ (reference sequence). In nucleotides, the CDR3 is TGTGCCAGCAGAAAAGGGACTAGCGGGAATTATGAGCAGTTCTTC. Protein product: CASRKGTSGNYEQFF.

V is TRBV19 and J is TRBJ2-4; D perhaps matches TRBD2 (6 bases). Deletions cut 3 bases from V and 7 bases from J, with 16 bases between. CDR1 LNHDA and CDR2 SQIVND come from the germline V gene (reference sequence). This CDR3 is 15 amino acids long. The CDR3 bases are TGTGCCAGTAGTATTACCGGGGGACCGGCCAACATTCAGTACTTC. Its translation is CASSITGGPANIQYF.

V is TRBV5-8 and J is TRBJ1-2, with 10 nucleotides matching TRBD1. The CDR3 contains 15 residues. The germline CDR1 and CDR2 sequences are SGHTS and YDEGEE. V lost 4 bases to trimming and J lost 4 bases; unmatched junction nucleotides: 7. CDR3 sequence reads: CASSRRDRGLYGYTF. For the CDR3, the DNA is TGTGCCAGCAGCCGCCGGGACAGGGGTCTCTATGGCTACACCTTC.

This clone has a single count. The chain carries TRBV30 and TRBJ1-3, with D possibly matching TRBD1 (6 bases). Germline CDR1 reads GTSNPN; CDR2 reads SVGIG (reference sequence). V gave up 3 bases and J gave up 0 bases, with 18 bases separating them. The CDR3 spans 17 residues. The CDR3 sequence is CAWSPVGGRSSGNTIYF. Written as DNA, the CDR3 is TGTGCCTGGAGCCCAGTAGGGGGAAGGAGCTCTGGAAACACCATATATTTT. The entire variable domain, with the rest obtained from reference TRBV30 and TRBJ1-3, is as follows: SQTIHQWPATLVQPVGSPLSLECTVEGTSNPNLYWYRQAAGRGLQLLFYSVGIGQISSEVPQNLSASRPQDRQFILSSKKLLLSDSGFYLCAWSPVGGRSSGNTIYFGEGSWLTVV.

This clone was found once. The V gene is TRBV2, the J gene TRBJ1-3, with D hard to call. Germline lookup yields CDR1 SNHLY and CDR2 FYNNEI. The CDR3 spans 16 residues. Between the trimmed V and J ends, which lost 8 bases and 0 bases, there was a span of 17 bases. Written as DNA, the CDR3 is TGTGCCAGCGGGGATAGGGTGGGAGTCTCTGGAAACACCATATATTTT. Translating it yields CASGDRVGVSGNTIYF. Full variable domain (remainder filled in from reference TRBV2 and TRBJ1-3): EPEVTQTPSHQVTQMGQEVILRCVPISNHLYFYWYRQILGQKVEFLVSFYNNEISEKSEIFDDQFSVERPDGSNFTLKIRSTKLEDSAMYFCASGDRVGVSGNTIYFGEGSWLTVV.

V usage is TRBV29-1 and J usage is TRBJ2-7, with TRBD2 matching 12 bases. Germline V gene data show CDR1 as SQVTM and CDR2 as ANQGSEA. V was clipped by 4 bases and J by 4 bases; unmatched bases: 11. The CDR3 length is 16 residues. Here the CDR3 reads CSVGLAGGRGGYEQYF. In DNA form, the CDR3 reads TGCAGCGTTGGGCTAGCGGGAGGGCGAGGGGGGTACGAGCAGTACTTC.

The rearrangement joins TRBV2 to TRBJ2-7, with D perhaps matching TRBD1 (6 bases). Germline V lookup: CDR1 SNHLY, CDR2 FYNNEI. CDR3 length: 14 amino acids. Trimming removed 4 bases from V and 1 base from J, with 11 bases in between. CDR3 region: CASSGTVPSYEQYF. In DNA, the CDR3 is TGTGCCAGCAGTGGGACAGTTCCTTCCTACGAGCAGTACTTC.

This clone appeared a single time. The rearrangement uses TRBV5-4 and TRBJ1-2, with 7 bases fitting TRBD1. From germline, CDR1 is SGHNT and CDR2 YYREEE (reference sequence). J lost 0 bases, V lost 2 bases, and 4 bases had no gene match. This CDR3 is built from 15 residues. CDR3 in amino acids: CASSLPQGANYGYTF. For the CDR3, the DNA is TGTGCCAGCAGCTTACCGCAGGGGGCTAACTATGGCTACACCTTC. The full variable domain, its missing parts supplied by reference TRBV5-4 and TRBJ1-2, is ETGVTQSPTHLIKTRGQQVTLRCSSQSGHNTVSWYQQALGQGPQFIFQYYREEENGRGNFPPRFSGLQFPNYSSELNVNALELDDSALYLCASSLPQGANYGYTFGSGTRLTVV.

This clone came up once. The V gene is TRBV27, the J gene TRBJ2-5, with 9 bases matching TRBD1. The better agreement between TRBJ2-7 and the DNA end casts doubt on the J call. The CDR3 runs 15 residues. In germline, CDR1 is MNHEY, CDR2 SMNVEV (reference sequence). The CDR3 spells CASSPTGTGFYEQYF. The CDR3 bases are TGTGCCAGCAGCCCAACCGGGACAGGGTTCTACGAGCAGTACTTC.

The chain employs TRBV2 and TRBJ1-1, with D tentatively TRBD1 (6 bases). Germline V gene data show CDR1 as SNHLY and CDR2 as FYNNEI. This CDR3 spans 14 amino acids. Trimming removed 6 bases from V and 5 bases from J, with 16 bases in between. The CDR3 DNA follows: TGTGCCAGCAGGGGAGGGGGGAGTAATACTGAAGCTTTCTTT. It is translated as CASRGGGSNTEAFF.

In its sample, this clone was seen once. The CDR3 protein is CSVQLAGVYNEQFF. The CDR3 bases are TGCAGCGTGCAACTAGCGGGGGTCTACAATGAGCAGTTCTTC. This chain uses TRBV29-1 with TRBJ2-1; 11 bases agree with TRBD2. Unmatched junction bases numbered 4, after V lost 6 bases and J lost 3 bases. This CDR3 spans 14 amino acids. CDR1 and CDR2 (germline): SQVTM, ANQGSEA.

This sequence joins TRBV28 and TRBJ2-7; no definite D call. The CDR3 contains 12 residues. Trimming took off 2 bases at V and 4 bases at J, with 6 bases between the two ends. Germline-derived CDR1 and CDR2 are MDHEN and SYDVKM. The CDR3 region has the DNA TGTGCCAGCAGTTTACGACAATACGAGCAGTACTTC. Translating gives CASSLRQYEQYF.

The gene calls are TRBV6-1 and TRBJ2-7; 10 bases are shared with TRBD2. The CDR3 has 15 residues. From germline, CDR1 is MNHNS and CDR2 SASEGT. The V gene end was trimmed by 1 base and the J gene end by 0 bases; junction bases not matched to a gene: 0. The chain's CDR3 is CASSEGTSGSYEQYF. The CDR3 nucleotides are TGTGCCAGCAGTGAAGGGACTAGCGGCTCCTACGAGCAGTACTTC.

The chain joins TRBV6-5 to TRBJ2-3; D might be TRBD2 (5 bases). The CDR3 runs to 15 residues. V lost 6 bases and J 2 bases, leaving 15 bases between the germline ends. Germline CDR1 and CDR2: MNHEY and SVGAGI. CDR3 DNA: TGTGCCAGCAGCAAAGCCCCGGGAAACACAGATACGCAGTATTTT. It is translated as CASSKAPGNTDTQYF.

The chain employs TRBV11-2 and TRBJ1-6; 11 bases map to TRBD1. The CDR3 is 18 amino acids. The germline V gene has CDR1 SGHAT and CDR2 FQNNGV. After removal of 5 bases from V and 0 bases from J, the junction contained 6 bases not matched to a gene. CDR3 bases: TGTGCCAGCAGCGCCGCCGGGACAGGGGGCTCCTATAATTCACCCCTCCACTTT. The encoded protein is CASSAAGTGGSYNSPLHF.